This TCR beta chain was documented in a study of cytomegalovirus exposure and HLA in healthy donors. Germline CDR1 and CDR2: SQVTM and ANQGSEA. The length of the CDR3 is 14 residues. V shed 6 bases, J shed 3 bases, and the junction held 8 bases outside the gene matches. The PCR used 60 Vbeta and 13 Jbeta primers. TCRdb's table, derived via immunoSEQ multiplex PCR, lists solely in-frame clones and lacks some. The table for this sample gives some 89,000 clones. V is TRBV29-1 and J is TRBJ2-3; 8 nucleotides align to TRBD1. The sample comprised PBMCs. The clonotype originates from a woman under 40 in good health and CMV-seronegative. The CDR3 sequence is CSVRPGQETDTQYF. CDR3 DNA sequence: TGCAGCGTCAGGCCGGGACAGGAGACAGATACGCAGTATTTT.